The source of this T cell receptor (beta chain) is a study of cytomegalovirus exposure and HLA in healthy donors. About the research overall: An analysis done earlier identified 90 million to 120 million unique TCR beta sequences from around 180 million T cells.

This clone was seen once. Its matching antigen is unknown. Germline assignment: CDR1 SGHVS and CDR2 FQNEAQ. There are 14 residues in the CDR3. Trimming removed 8 bases from V and 0 bases from J; junction bases left unmatched: 3. PCR was performed using 60 Vbeta and 13 Jbeta primers. Profiled with immunoSEQ multiplex PCR; TCRdb holds only in-frame clones, not every one. The table shows more than 50,000 clones, with 65% to 90% occurring only once. Findings and caveats of the study: In an earlier analysis, in about 530 donors, most V segments appeared productive either ~87% or ~30% of the time. In most subjects, TCR beta sequences reportedly gave accurate predictions of HLA-A and HLA-B alleles. HLA restriction was apparent for most CMV-associated TCR beta chains in a later analysis.

V gene TRBV7-8 combines with J gene TRBJ2-7, with TRBD2 matching over 11 bases. The clonotype was recovered from a female donor in good health and CMV-seronegative. Sequenced: PBMCs. The CDR3 here is CASGLAGLSYEQYF. CDR3 coding DNA: TGTGCCAGCGGACTAGCGGGTCTCTCCTACGAGCAGTACTTC.